These T cell receptor beta chains were read from a single sample in a study of shared clonotypes between healthy human individuals. Libraries were prepared by immunoSEQ multiplex PCR; TCRdb keeps only in-frame clonotypes and omits some of them. The sample lists about 1,900,000 clones, about 95% seen once, with around 1.2% in the top ten. The material sequenced was naive CD8+ T cells sorted from blood. The source is a man aged 18 to 30 in good health. Both conserved end residues are part of each CDR3. D genes are given only for firm matches. Clone size is not always given. Where it is, it says once, few, many or a class for expanded clones.

>17|.|TRBJ2-2|TRBV7-9|.
TGTGCCAGCAGCTTAGACGATCCGCGGGGAAGCACCGGGGAGCTGTTTTTT
CASSLDDPRGSTGELFF
>14|TRBD1|TRBJ2-7|TRBV5-4|.
TGTGCCAGCAGCCACCGGGACAGTTCCTACGAGCAGTACTTC
CASSHRDSSYEQYF
>17|.|TRBJ2-3|TRBV5-6|.
TGTGCCAGCCGCTTCGCGGGCAGATCACCCAACACAGATACGCAGTATTTT
CASRFAGRSPNTDTQYF
>16|TRBD1|TRBJ2-3|TRBV7-9|.
TGTGCCAGCAGCTTAGCCGTAGGGGGCCGAGCAGATACGCAGTATTTT
CASSLAVGGRADTQYF
>14|.|TRBJ1-6|TRBV9|.
TGTGCCAGCAGCGTAGATGTCGCTGGTTCACCCCTCCACTTT
CASSVDVAGSPLHF
>11|.|TRBJ1-1|TRBV7-9|.
TGTGCCAGCAGAGACAACACTGAAGCTTTCTTT
CASRDNTEAFF
>13|.|TRBJ1-1|TRBV9|.
TGTGCCAGCAGCGCCCGATCCGACACTGAAGCTTTCTTT
CASSARSDTEAFF
>13|TRBD1|TRBJ1-2|TRBV10-3|.
TGTGCCATCAGGGCCCCGACAGGGGAGTCCTACACCTTC
CAIRAPTGESYTF
>12|TRBD1|TRBJ2-7|TRBV5-1|.
TGCGCCAGCAGCCCACAGGGGGCCGAGCAGTACTTC
CASSPQGAEQYF
>19|.|TRBJ2-7|TRBV29-1|.
TGCAGCGTTGAAAAGGAAGCAGGGCCCCCGGGACTGAGCTCCTACGAGCAGTACTTC
CSVEKEAGPPGLSSYEQYF
>15|.|TRBJ2-3|TRBV4-3|.
TGCGCCAGCAGCCAAGATTCCAGTCTCACAGATACGCAGTATTTT
CASSQDSSLTDTQYF
>15|TRBD2|TRBJ2-7|TRBV27|.
TGTGCCAGCAGTCCTCTAGCGGGAAGCTCGCGAGAGCAGTACTTC
CASSPLAGSSREQYF
>13|TRBD1|TRBJ1-2|TRBV5-1|.
TGCGCCAGCAGCAACGGACAGGTATATGGCTACACCTTC
CASSNGQVYGYTF
>16|TRBD1|TRBJ1-1|TRBV11-2|.
TGTGCCAGCAGCTCGGGGACAGTCTCGCGGTACACTGAAGCTTTCTTT
CASSSGTVSRYTEAFF
>16|TRBD1|TRBJ1-2|TRBV7-9|few
TGTGCCAGTCAACAGGGGGCAGGGCTCGCTAACTATGGCTACACCTTC
CASQQGAGLANYGYTF
>16|TRBD2|TRBJ2-2|TRBV5-4|.
TGTGCCAGCAGCCCAACTAGCGGGGGTATAAACGGGGAGCTGTTTTTT
CASSPTSGGINGELFF
>16|.|TRBJ2-2|TRBV4-2|.
TGTGCCAGCAGCCAAGTGGGGGCGGGGGCCACCGGGGAGCTGTTTTTT
CASSQVGAGATGELFF
>13|.|TRBJ1-1|TRBV16|.
TGTGCCAGCAGCCAATCGAGCCAGGCCGAAGCTTTCTTT
CASSQSSQAEAFF
>14|.|TRBJ1-4|TRBV19|.
TGTGCCAGTAGTACAGGGTTGGCTAATGAAAAACTGTTTTTT
CASSTGLANEKLFF
>14|.|TRBJ2-5|TRBV7-2|.
TGTGCCAGCAGCCGATTCGTTGGGGGAGAGACCCAGTACTTC
CASSRFVGGETQYF
>13|.|TRBJ1-1|TRBV7-2|few
TGTGCCAGCAGCTTGTGGTTGAACACTGAAGCTTTCTTT
CASSLWLNTEAFF
>19|TRBD2|TRBJ2-2|TRBV30|.
TGTGCCTGGAGTGTATGGTCTCCTAGCGGGAGGCCTAACACCGGGGAGCTGTTTTTT
CAWSVWSPSGRPNTGELFF
>15|TRBD2|TRBJ2-7|TRBV2|.
TGTGCCAGCATCAGCGTCCAGCGGGGCTCCTACGAGCAGTACTTC
CASISVQRGSYEQYF
>17|TRBD1|TRBJ2-7|TRBV19|.
TGTGCCAGTAGCCCTTTGGGACAGGGGGCAAGCTCCTACGAGCAGTACTTC
CASSPLGQGASSYEQYF
>15|TRBD1|TRBJ1-5|TRBV5-6|.
TGTGCCAGCAGCTTTGGGACAGGGGGCAATCAGCCCCAGCATTTT
CASSFGTGGNQPQHF
>15|.|TRBJ2-7|TRBV11-1|.
TGTGCCAGCAGCTTAGAAGTGGGCAGGCTCTACGAGCAGTACTTC
CASSLEVGRLYEQYF